Following are 9 T cell receptor beta chains from one sample sequenced in a study of somatic mutations in cytotoxic T cells in rheumatoid arthritis. Produced via immunoSEQ multiplex PCR; TCRdb's table is partial and in-frame only. The data contain more than 11,000 clones, around 80% of them seen just once; the ten biggest clones take up about 29%. The sample consisted of CD8+ T cells sorted from blood. The source of these receptors is an adult with rheumatoid arthritis.

This clone was seen only once. This chain uses TRBV28 with TRBJ2-7; D may be TRBD2 (6 bases). The V and J ends lost 7 bases and 3 bases respectively, with 13 bases between them. This CDR3 has 13 amino acids. Germline V gene sequence: CDR1 MDHEN, CDR2 SYDVKM. CDR3 sequence (DNA): TGTGCCAGCACTATCGGGGGATACTACGAGCAGTACTTC. It is translated as CASTIGGYYEQYF.

The V and J genes are TRBV13 and TRBJ1-1; TRBD1 matches at 9 bases. J lost 5 bases, V lost 0 bases, and 4 bases had no gene match. The CDR3 runs to 15 residues. Germline CDR1 PRHDT, CDR2 FYEKMQ (reference sequence). The CDR3 region is CASSLGTGQGTEAFF. For the CDR3, the DNA is TGTGCCAGCAGCTTAGGCACCGGACAGGGGACTGAAGCTTTCTTT.

V gene TRBV6-5 combines with J gene TRBJ1-2; D is undetermined. Deletions cut 4 bases from V and 2 bases from J, with 8 bases between. The CDR3 is 13 amino acids. Germline V gene sequence: CDR1 MNHEY, CDR2 SVGAGI. CDR3 bases: TGTGCCAGCAGTTTAAATGTCAACTATGGCTACACCTTC. Translated, it gives CASSLNVNYGYTF.

The chain links TRBV7-2 to TRBJ2-7; D not certain. This CDR3 has 11 amino acids. Germline-derived CDR1 and CDR2 are SGHTA and FQGNSA. The V gene lost 2 bases and the J gene lost 6 bases, with 5 bases spanning the gap. The CDR3: CASSLSLEQYF. In DNA, the CDR3 is TGTGCCAGCAGCTTATCCCTCGAGCAGTACTTC.

The chain employs TRBV6-5 and TRBJ2-5; D could derive from TRBD1 or TRBD2 (5 bases each). With 5 bases removed from V and 2 bases from J, the gap between germline ends came to 12 bases. CDR3 length equals 14 residues. Germline loops: CDR1 MNHEY, CDR2 SVGAGI. The CDR3 nucleotides read TGTGCCAGCAGTCCCCGGGACCTTCAAGAGACCCAGTACTTC. Its protein is CASSPRDLQETQYF.

The J gene is TRBJ1-3, the V gene TRBV4-2, with D unclear. Trimming cost V 2 bases and J 0 bases, with 5 bases left between them. The CDR3 consists of 14 residues. Germline-derived CDR1 and CDR2 are LGHNA and YNFKEQ. The DNA of the CDR3 is TGTGCCAGCAGCCAATGGTCCTCTGGAAACACCATATATTTT. Its translation is CASSQWSSGNTIYF.

The chain uses TRBV18 and TRBJ1-5, with D possibly being TRBD1 (5 bases). Germline CDR1 and CDR2: KGHSH and LQKENI. This CDR3 comprises 17 residues. V lost 1 base and J 0 bases, leaving 13 bases between the germline ends. CDR3 amino acids: CASSPQPGDLSNQPQHF. Here the CDR3 DNA reads TGTGCCAGCTCACCACAGCCGGGGGACCTTAGCAATCAGCCCCAGCATTTT.

The CDR3 reads CASSITGGETQYF. In DNA form, the CDR3 reads TGTGCCAGCAGCATCACTGGGGGGGAGACCCAGTACTTC. The rearrangement uses TRBV9 and TRBJ2-5, with D perhaps matching TRBD2 (6 bases). Per germline, CDR1 SGDLS and CDR2 YYNGEE. V shed 4 bases and J shed 5 bases, with 12 bases lying between them. The CDR3 runs 13 residues.

This chain uses TRBV14 with TRBJ2-5; no definite D call. The CDR3 loop spans 14 amino acids. V lost 5 bases to trimming and J lost 0 bases, with 10 bases between them. Germline V gives CDR1 SGHDN, CDR2 FVKESK. CDR3 nucleotides: TGTGCCAGCAGCGACCCAAGATACCAAGAGACCCAGTACTTC. This encodes CASSDPRYQETQYF.